These 32 T cell receptor beta chains originate from one sample sequenced in a study of technical replicates of blood from a few donors. Clones were read by immunoSEQ multiplex PCR, and TCRdb kept only the in-frame ones, dropping some. This table holds 75,000 to 100,000 clones, approximately 96% found once. Specimen: T cells isolated from PBMCs. These receptors all stem from a human donor in good health.

This chain links TRBV30 with TRBJ2-1; perhaps TRBD1 as D (5 bases). This CDR3 region has 13 residues. V was trimmed by 4 bases and J by 7 bases, leaving 14 bases between them. The germline CDR1 and CDR2 sequences are GTSNPN and SVGIG (reference sequence). The CDR3 spells CAWNGLPGNEQFF. The CDR3 coding sequence is TGTGCCTGGAATGGTCTGCCAGGGAATGAGCAGTTCTTC.

This clone was picked up a small number of times. This rearrangement joins TRBV9 to TRBJ1-1; D is perhaps TRBD1 (5 bases). The CDR3 sequence is 14 residues long. With 4 bases removed from V and 2 bases from J, the gap between germline ends came to 12 bases. Per germline, CDR1 SGDLS and CDR2 YYNGEE. CDR3 sequence reads: CASSSGDLNTEAFF. In nucleotides, the CDR3 is TGTGCCAGCAGCAGCGGGGACCTAAACACTGAAGCTTTCTTT.

The genes are TRBV27 and TRBJ2-5; TRBD2 is a possible D gene (6 bases). In germline, CDR1 is MNHEY, CDR2 SMNVEV (reference sequence). The ends were cut back, 8 bases at V and 5 bases at J, with 15 bases in the middle. The CDR3 runs 13 residues. Written as DNA, the CDR3 is TGTGCCAGCCGGAGGGCCCTCGGGGAGACCCAGTACTTC. This encodes CASRRALGETQYF.

The V gene is TRBV5-1, the J gene TRBJ2-4, with D perhaps TRBD1 (5 bases). V lost 4 bases and J lost 8, with 22 bases in between. Germline V CDR1 and CDR2: SGHRS, YFSETQ. The CDR3 is 16 residues long. The CDR3 sequence is CASSPDMDQGDYIQYF. CDR3 DNA sequence: TGCGCCAGCAGCCCGGATATGGACCAAGGGGATTACATTCAGTACTTC. Full variable domain (outside the CDR3, taken from reference TRBV5-1 and TRBJ2-4): KAGVTQTPRYLIKTRGQQVTLSCSPISGHRSVSWYQQTPGQGLQFLFEYFSETQRNKGNFPGRFSGRQFSNSRSEMNVSTLELGDSALYLCASSPDMDQGDYIQYFGAGTRLSVL.

The chain carries TRBV11-3 and TRBJ2-1; no clear D gene. Germline lookup yields CDR1 SGHNT and CDR2 YENEEA. The CDR3 contains 12 residues. V lost 0 bases, J lost 6 bases, and 3 bases lay in between. CDR3 protein: CASSLDLNEQFF. In DNA form, the CDR3 reads TGTGCCAGCAGCTTAGATCTCAATGAGCAGTTCTTC.

The chain carries TRBV19 and TRBJ1-4; 7 bases map to TRBD1. Trimming at V came to 5 bases and at J to 5 bases, leaving 5 bases not matched to a gene. This CDR3 is built from 14 residues. Germline V gene lookup returns CDR1 LNHDA and CDR2 SQIVND (reference sequence). For the CDR3, the DNA is TGTGCCAGTAGTGAACAGGGGTTAAATGAAAAACTGTTTTTT. Protein product: CASSEQGLNEKLFF.

V gene TRBV5-6 combines with J gene TRBJ1-2; maybe TRBD1 (6 bases). V was cut by 4 bases and J by 6 bases, with 10 bases left in between. The CDR3 contains 12 residues. The germline gives CDR1 SGHDT, CDR2 YYEEEE. The CDR3 region has the DNA TGTGCCAGCAGCCCGCAGGGGAATGGCTACACCTTC. It codes for CASSPQGNGYTF.

V usage is TRBV11-2 and J usage is TRBJ2-7; 12 bases match TRBD2. V was pared by 3 bases and J by 2 bases, with 2 bases of the junction left unmatched. Germline V gives CDR1 SGHAT, CDR2 FQNNGV. This CDR3 has 15 residues. CDR3 nucleotides: TGTGCCAGCAGCTTCGGACTAGCGGGAACCTACGAGCAGTACTTC. Its translation: CASSFGLAGTYEQYF. The full variable domain, with the rest looked up from reference TRBV11-2 and TRBJ2-7, is EAGVAQSPRYKIIEKRQSVAFWCNPISGHATLYWYQQILGQGPKLLIQFQNNGVVDDSQLPKDRFSAERLKGVDSTLKIQPAKLEDSAVYLCASSFGLAGTYEQYFGPGTRLTVT.

V is TRBV6-1 and J is TRBJ2-1, with D tentatively TRBD1 (6 bases). In germline, CDR1 is MNHNS, CDR2 SASEGT. The CDR3 covers 12 residues. V was cut by 5 bases and J by 8 bases, with 10 bases left in between. In DNA form, the CDR3 reads TGTGCCAGCAGTATCTACAGGGATGAGCAGTTCTTC. It translates to CASSIYRDEQFF.

V usage is TRBV19 and J usage is TRBJ2-7, with 7 positions matching TRBD1. The V gene's germline CDR1 is LNHDA and CDR2 SQIVND (reference sequence). This CDR3 is 16 amino acids long. Trimming removed 3 bases from V and 0 bases from J; junction bases left unmatched: 8. In DNA form, the CDR3 reads TGTGCCAGTAGTATGTTATCCGGGACAGACTCCTACGAGCAGTACTTC. Protein: CASSMLSGTDSYEQYF.

The chain uses TRBV9 and TRBJ2-3; 9 bases fit TRBD2. V gave up 4 bases and J gave up 2 bases; unmatched junction bases: 5. Germline CDR1 SGDLS, CDR2 YYNGEE. The CDR3 extends over 15 amino acids. The CDR3 loop reads CASSPTSGNTDTQYF. CDR3 sequence (DNA): TGTGCCAGCAGCCCGACTAGCGGTAACACAGATACGCAGTATTTT.

This sequence joins TRBV9 and TRBJ2-7, with D tentatively TRBD2 (6 bases). This CDR3 comprises 13 residues. The germline gives CDR1 SGDLS, CDR2 YYNGEE. Trimming removed 4 bases from V and 6 bases from J, with 14 bases in between. CDR3 region: CASSLRRGSEQYF. CDR3 nucleotide sequence: TGTGCCAGCAGCTTGAGGCGGGGTTCCGAGCAGTACTTC.

This clone was counted a single time. V is TRBV11-3 and J is TRBJ2-1, with 9 nucleotides matching TRBD2. V lost 5 bases, J lost 5 bases, and 10 bases stayed unmatched. Per the germline V gene, CDR1 is SGHNT and CDR2 is YENEEA. CDR3 length: 16 residues. CDR3 nucleotides: TGTGCCAGCAGCGAGACTAGCGGACAACCTCACAATGAGCAGTTCTTC. Translated: CASSETSGQPHNEQFF.

This chain uses TRBV7-9 with TRBJ2-5, with TRBD2 matching over 9 bases. CDR1 SEHNR and CDR2 FQNEAQ come from the germline V gene (reference sequence). The CDR3 is 15 amino acids. V dropped 4 bases and J dropped 5; count of bases not matched to a gene: 8. DNA for the CDR3: TGTGCCAGCAGCTGGAATAGCGGGAGACCTGAGACCCAGTACTTC. This codes for CASSWNSGRPETQYF.

CDR3 sequence reads: CASSLGIAGAYGGELFF. DNA for the CDR3: TGCGCCAGCAGCTTGGGAATAGCGGGAGCTTATGGCGGGGAGCTGTTTTTT. The gene calls are TRBV5-1 and TRBJ2-2; 9 nucleotides line up with TRBD2. Germline-derived CDR1 and CDR2 are SGHRS and YFSETQ. V was pared by 0 bases and J by 7 bases, with 10 bases of the junction left unmatched. The CDR3 consists of 17 residues.

The chain combines TRBV10-2 with TRBJ2-1; 7 positions agree with TRBD2. Germline CDR1 and CDR2: WSHSY and SAAADI. The CDR3 has 15 residues. Germline trimming cut 0 bases from V and 4 bases from J; bases unmatched to any gene: 3. CDR3: CASSESSGWYNEQFF. CDR3 coding DNA: TGCGCCAGCAGTGAGTCTAGCGGGTGGTACAATGAGCAGTTCTTC.

The chain carries TRBV5-1 and TRBJ2-2, with D perhaps TRBD2 (5 bases). There are 16 residues in the CDR3. Germline values: CDR1 SGHRS, CDR2 YFSETQ. V gave up 0 bases and J gave up 4 bases, with 13 bases separating them. CDR3 nucleotides: TGCGCCAGCAGCTTGGCGCAATCGGGATTCACCGGGGAGCTGTTTTTT. Translating gives CASSLAQSGFTGELFF.

The sample holds a few counts of this clone. V gene TRBV11-2 combines with J gene TRBJ2-5, with a possible D match to TRBD2 (5 bases). V lost 1 base and J 5 bases, leaving 11 bases between the germline ends. The V gene's germline CDR1 is SGHAT and CDR2 FQNNGV. The CDR3 is 14 amino acids. The DNA of the CDR3 is TGTGCCAGCAGCTTAGTGGCGGGCATGGAGACCCAGTACTTC. It specifies CASSLVAGMETQYF.

The chain carries TRBV28 and TRBJ1-2, with 7 bases lining up with TRBD1. V shed 2 bases, J shed 4 bases, and the junction held 1 base outside the gene matches. The CDR3 runs to 13 residues. Germline CDR1 reads MDHEN; CDR2 reads SYDVKM. CDR3 sequence reads: CASSLRDSYGYTF. The DNA for the CDR3 is TGTGCCAGCAGTTTAAGGGACAGCTATGGCTACACCTTC.

CDR3 DNA sequence: TGTGCCAGCAGCTTACTCGTGGCGCAGGGCTACGAGCAGTACTTC. Its translation: CASSLLVAQGYEQYF. This chain uses TRBV7-9 with TRBJ2-7; tentative D call: TRBD1 (5 bases). Germline V lookup: CDR1 SEHNR, CDR2 FQNEAQ (reference sequence). The CDR3 length is 15 residues. The germline V and J ends were trimmed by 2 bases and 3 bases, with 14 bases remaining between them.

This chain connects TRBV9 to TRBJ2-1, with 7 bases that match TRBD1. The junction had 3 bases not matched to a gene; V was cut back by 3 bases and J by 3 bases. The CDR3 contains 14 residues. Germline CDR1 and CDR2: SGDLS and YYNGEE. CDR3 amino acids: CASSAWDSYNEQFF. CDR3 DNA: TGTGCCAGCAGCGCGTGGGACAGCTACAATGAGCAGTTCTTC.

The chain is built from TRBV30 and TRBJ1-4; 7 bases are a match to TRBD1. The germline V gene has CDR1 GTSNPN and CDR2 SVGIG (reference sequence). Losses at the gene ends were 1 base for V and 3 bases for J; bases not matched to a gene: 5. The length of the CDR3 is 15 residues. As DNA, the CDR3 is TGTGCCTGGAGTGAGATGGGACAGCCTAATGAAAAACTGTTTTTT. Translation: CAWSEMGQPNEKLFF.

The chain has TRBV2 and TRBJ2-5, with D perhaps matching TRBD2 (6 bases). The CDR3 has 14 residues. Per the germline V gene, CDR1 is SNHLY and CDR2 is FYNNEI. The ends were cut back, 3 bases at V and 5 bases at J, with 13 bases in the middle. The CDR3 protein is CASSEGRGGETQYF. CDR3 in DNA: TGTGCCAGCAGTGAGGGGCGGGGTGGTGAGACCCAGTACTTC.

V usage is TRBV28 and J usage is TRBJ1-4; 7 bases agree with TRBD1. Germline trimming cut 7 bases from V and 0 bases from J; bases unmatched to any gene: 5. Looked up from germline, CDR1 is MDHEN and CDR2 is SYDVKM. CDR3 size: 15 residues. The CDR3 DNA is TGTGCCAGCATGGGACAGATAACAACTAATGAAAAACTGTTTTTT. Its protein product is CASMGQITTNEKLFF.

The chain links TRBV28 to TRBJ2-2; tentatively, D is TRBD1 (6 bases). Trimming pared 1 base from V and 8 bases from J, leaving 8 bases between. CDR3 length: 13 amino acids. Germline CDR1 is MDHEN and CDR2 is SYDVKM. The CDR3 DNA follows: TGTGCCAGCAGTTTATTGCAGGGGGGGGAGCTGTTTTTT. Protein product: CASSLLQGGELFF.

The V gene is TRBV7-8, the J gene TRBJ1-2, with 7 bases lining up with TRBD1. The junction had 9 bases not matched to a gene; V was cut back by 5 bases and J by 6 bases. The CDR3 has 14 residues. CDR1 is SGHVS and CDR2 is FQNEAQ in the germline V gene. The CDR3 reads CASSPRWDSDGYTF. The CDR3 DNA sequence: TGTGCCAGCAGCCCGAGATGGGACAGTGATGGCTACACCTTC. Filled out from reference TRBV7-8 and TRBJ1-2, the complete variable domain reads GAGVSQSPRYKVAKRGQDVALRCDPISGHVSLFWYQQALGQGPEFLTYFQNEAQLDKSGLPSDRFFAERPEGSVSTLKIQRTQQEDSAVYLCASSPRWDSDGYTFGSGTRLTVV.

The rearrangement joins TRBV19 to TRBJ2-7, with TRBD1 matching 8 bases. Germline assignment: CDR1 LNHDA and CDR2 SQIVND (reference sequence). The ends lost 6 bases at V and 2 bases at J; junction bases unmatched: 6. The CDR3 contains 14 residues. CDR3 residues: CASSRQGKPYEQYF. Written as DNA, the CDR3 is TGTGCCAGTAGCAGACAGGGGAAACCCTACGAGCAGTACTTC.

This chain connects TRBV5-1 to TRBJ2-7, with D perhaps TRBD2 (6 bases). Trimming took off 2 bases at V and 0 bases at J, with 18 bases between the two ends. CDR1 and CDR2 from the germline V gene are SGHRS and YFSETQ. The CDR3 has 17 residues. The CDR3 DNA sequence: TGCGCCAGCAGCTTATTGCCGGGACTCCTATTCTCCTACGAGCAGTACTTC. This sequence encodes CASSLLPGLLFSYEQYF.

The rearrangement joins TRBV6-5 to TRBJ2-1; no firm D call. Trimming shortened V by 6 bases and J by 7 bases, and 7 bases separated the two germline ends. The CDR3 sequence is 11 residues long. The germline CDR1 and CDR2 sequences are MNHEY and SVGAGI. The CDR3 bases are TGTGCCAGCAGCCAGATGAATGAGCAGTTCTTC. Amino acid sequence: CASSQMNEQFF.

This chain uses TRBV15 with TRBJ2-7; weak D call: TRBD2 (7 bases). The ends were cut back, 4 bases at V and 4 bases at J, with 14 bases in the middle. CDR3 length: 14 residues. Germline V gives CDR1 LNHNV, CDR2 YYDKDF (reference sequence). The DNA of the CDR3 is TGTGCCACCAGCATGGGAGGGGGTGGGTACGAGCAGTACTTC. Residues: CATSMGGGGYEQYF.

The J gene is TRBJ2-3, the V gene TRBV11-2; TRBD2 is a possible D gene (5 bases). This CDR3 contains 12 residues. The V and J ends lost 4 bases and 3 bases respectively, with 5 bases between them. CDR1 and CDR2 (germline): SGHAT, FQNNGV. CDR3 nucleotide sequence: TGTGCCAGCAGCTCGGGAACAGATACGCAGTATTTT. It is translated as CASSSGTDTQYF.

The chain links TRBV9 to TRBJ2-7, with 8 bases identical to TRBD1. The germline gives CDR1 SGDLS, CDR2 YYNGEE. With 0 bases clipped from V and 3 bases from J, the junction kept 5 bases outside the gene matches. This CDR3 spans 15 amino acids. The CDR3: CASSVEQGVSYEQYF. In DNA, the CDR3 is TGTGCCAGCAGCGTAGAACAGGGGGTAAGCTACGAGCAGTACTTC. Full variable domain (remainder filled in from reference TRBV9 and TRBJ2-7): DSGVTQTPKHLITATGQRVTLRCSPRSGDLSVYWYQQSLDQGLQFLIQYYNGEERAKGNILERFSAQQFPDLHSELNLSSLELGDSALYFCASSVEQGVSYEQYFGPGTRLTVT.